A selection of T cell receptor beta chains follows, all from one sample in a study of long-term antiretroviral therapy in people with HIV. The table came from immunoSEQ multiplex PCR; TCRdb's copy has only in-frame clones and leaves some out. The table shows 25,000 to 30,000 clones, with around nine tenths occurring only once. Specimen: unsorted PBMCs, collected 1.8 years after starting antiretroviral therapy. These receptors originate from a woman aged 18-29 years with HIV. Each CDR3 is given with its conserved first and last residue. The order of the fields is V gene, J gene, CDR3 protein.

>TRBV28|TRBJ1-2
CASSVPGQFYGYTF
>TRBV27|TRBJ1-5
CASSLQGALSNQPQHF
>TRBV7-2|TRBJ1-5
CASSLVQGGQPQHF
>TRBV20-1|TRBJ1-2
CSADTFGGYTF
>TRBV11-1|TRBJ2-7
CASSTMTGGLEQYF
>TRBV18|TRBJ2-5
CASSPSVREETQYF
>TRBV15|TRBJ2-1
CATSRSPAGEGNEQFF
>TRBV7-2|TRBJ2-7
CASSFEAAPHYEQYF
>TRBV7-2|TRBJ2-1
CASSSRTGNNEQFF
>TRBV7-2|TRBJ2-7
CASSPHPGTNYEQYF
>TRBV27|TRBJ1-2
CASSSGYGYTF
>TRBV5-1|TRBJ2-7
CASSLGGLAGSSSYEQYF
>TRBV11-2|TRBJ1-4
CASSLQGDPNEKLFF
>TRBV5-1|TRBJ2-5
CASSPTSGLRETQYF
>TRBV25-1|TRBJ2-1
CASATRAQGGEQFF
>TRBV5-1|TRBJ2-5
CASSLELTRDWSETQYF
>TRBV5-5|TRBJ2-5
CASSRIGIQGWETQYF
>TRBV6-6|TRBJ1-2
CASSYRQGARGYTF
>TRBV7-2|TRBJ1-3
CASSLAVTGAGNTIYF